These 15 T cell receptor beta chains were sequenced from one sample in a study of identical twins. From the 5' RACE reads, TCRdb called clonotypes with MiXCR, one entry per CDR3 protein. The repertoire has some 500,000 distinct CDR3 sequences, more than 9% of them found once; the top ten carry under 3.5%. These data were also reused for a study on yellow fever vaccine responses in identical twins.

The sequencing sample was made of PBMCs. The receptors were sampled from a young woman in good health.

The V call is TRBV5-1, the J call TRBJ2-5; 9 bases line up with TRBD1. The germline CDR1 and CDR2 sequences are SGHRS and YFSETQ. V trimming: 6 bases; J trimming: 4 bases; junction bases outside the gene matches: 4. CDR3 length equals 13 residues. The CDR3 loop is CASTLTGGETQYF. In nucleotides, the CDR3 is TGCGCCAGCACCCTGACAGGGGGAGAGACCCAGTACTTC.

This clonotype was detected many times. The chain combines TRBV6-2 or TRBV6-3 with TRBJ2-1; no reliable D call. The CDR3 consists of 11 residues. CDR1 and CDR2 from the germline V gene are MNHEY and SVGEGT. V shed 8 bases and J shed 8 bases, with 10 bases lying between them. CDR3: CASLKDHEQFF. In DNA form, the CDR3 reads TGTGCCAGCCTAAAAGACCATGAGCAGTTCTTC.

In its sample, this clonotype was seen a few times. The chain combines TRBV29-1 with TRBJ2-2; 9 bases agree with TRBD1. This CDR3 contains 14 residues. The ends lost 6 bases at V and 0 bases at J; junction bases unmatched: 2. Germline V gene lookup returns CDR1 SQVTM and CDR2 ANQGSEA. In DNA, the CDR3 is TGCAGCGTCCGACAGGGGGCGAACACCGGGGAGCTGTTTTTT. This translates into CSVRQGANTGELFF.

This clonotype was found many times. The chain uses TRBV27 and TRBJ2-7; TRBD1 matches 7 bases. The ends lost 5 bases at V and 9 bases at J; junction bases unmatched: 7. CDR3 length equals 12 residues. From germline, CDR1 is MNHEY and CDR2 SMNVEV (reference sequence). CDR3 in amino acids: CASSLRQGRQYF. Here the CDR3 DNA reads TGTGCCAGCAGTCTCCGACAGGGACGGCAGTACTTC.

The chain recombines TRBV5-1 with TRBJ2-1, with TRBD2 identical over 9 bases. The CDR3 extends over 15 amino acids. The J segment lost 7 bases and the V segment lost 2 bases, leaving 7 bases of the junction unmatched. Germline V gene lookup returns CDR1 SGHRS and CDR2 YFSETQ. The CDR3 region has the DNA TGCGCCAGCAGCTTCGCGGGAGGGCCCTCTAATGAGCAGTTCTTC. Translation gives CASSFAGGPSNEQFF.

This clonotype was counted between two and nine times. V usage is TRBV10-3 and J usage is TRBJ2-1, with 7 bases fitting TRBD2. V dropped 6 bases and J dropped 6; count of bases not matched to a gene: 5. Germline CDR1 and CDR2: ENHRY and SYGVKD. This CDR3 comprises 13 residues. For the CDR3, the DNA is TGTGCCATCAGGAGAGGACTAGTCAATGAGCAGTTCTTC. This encodes CAIRRGLVNEQFF.

This rearrangement joins TRBV20-1 to TRBJ1-1; 8 bases fit TRBD1. The CDR3 covers 12 residues. The junction had 3 bases not matched to a gene; V was cut back by 3 bases and J by 6 bases. The germline V gene encodes CDR1 DFQATT and CDR2 SNEGSKA (reference sequence). CDR3 protein: CSASQGAAEAFF. CDR3 coding DNA: TGCAGTGCTAGTCAGGGGGCCGCTGAAGCTTTCTTT.

This clonotype was detected ten times or more. J is TRBJ2-3 and V is TRBV29-1, with D possibly called TRBD1 or TRBD2 (5 bases each). The germline V gene encodes CDR1 SQVTM and CDR2 ANQGSEA. With 3 bases removed from V and 4 bases from J, the gap between germline ends came to 14 bases. The CDR3 is 14 residues long. In DNA form, the CDR3 reads TGCAGCGTTGACGACCAGGGAGAGGCAGATACGCAGTATTTT. This codes for CSVDDQGEADTQYF.

This clonotype was seen more than once but under ten times. The chain recombines TRBV4-1 with TRBJ2-5; possibly TRBD1 or TRBD2 for D (5 bases each). Germline V gene data show CDR1 as MGHRA and CDR2 as YSYEKL. The V and J ends lost 0 bases and 1 base respectively, with 9 bases between them. The CDR3 loop spans 15 amino acids. The CDR3 coding sequence is TGCGCCAGCAGCCAAGATATGGGGACCCAAGAGACCCAGTACTTC. Encoded protein: CASSQDMGTQETQYF.

The chain employs TRBV25-1 and TRBJ2-1; TRBD2 matches 9 bases. After removal of 3 bases from V and 2 bases from J, the junction contained 2 bases not matched to a gene. The CDR3 runs 15 residues. Germline assignment: CDR1 MGHDK and CDR2 SYGVNS. For the CDR3, the DNA is TGTGCCAGCAGTGAGTCTAGCGGGACCTACAATGAGCAGTTCTTC. It translates to CASSESSGTYNEQFF. Using reference TRBV25-1 and TRBJ2-1 for the parts outside the CDR3, the full variable domain is EADIYQTPRYLVIGTGKKITLECSQTMGHDKMYWYQQDPGMELHLIHYSYGVNSTEKGDLSSESTVSRIRTEHFPLTLESARPSHTSQYLCASSESSGTYNEQFFGPGTRLTVL.

The CDR3 region has the DNA TGTGCCAGCAGCCCCGTGTCTTCCGGGACTGCGAACACCGGGGAGCTGTTTTTT. It yields the protein CASSPVSSGTANTGELFF. The chain employs TRBV11-2 and TRBJ2-2; TRBD2 is a possible D gene (6 bases). CDR1 and CDR2 (germline): SGHAT, FQNNGV. CDR3 length equals 18 residues. V was clipped by 5 bases and J by 0 bases, with 19 bases between them. The full variable domain, in which reference TRBV11-2 and TRBJ2-2 provide the parts outside the CDR3, is EAGVAQSPRYKIIEKRQSVAFWCNPISGHATLYWYQQILGQGPKLLIQFQNNGVVDDSQLPKDRFSAERLKGVDSTLKIQPAKLEDSAVYLCASSPVSSGTANTGELFFGEGSRLTVL.

This rearrangement joins TRBV5-1 to TRBJ2-6; tentative D call: TRBD2 (5 bases). V was shortened by 0 bases and J by 0 bases, with 7 bases between the two germline ends. The CDR3 length is 16 residues. Per germline, CDR1 SGHRS and CDR2 YFSETQ. Written as DNA, the CDR3 is TGCGCCAGCAGCTTGGAGCGGACCTCTGGGGCCAACGTCCTGACTTTC. Encoded protein: CASSLERTSGANVLTF.

This clonotype was found many times. This sequence joins TRBV9 and TRBJ2-7; 10 bases match TRBD2. Germline CDR1 reads SGDLS; CDR2 reads YYNGEE. V was pared by 2 bases and J by 4 bases, with 6 bases of the junction left unmatched. The CDR3 length is 15 residues. CDR3 DNA: TGTGCCAGCAGCGTCTTCTCGGGACTAGCGTACGAGCAGTACTTC. It codes for CASSVFSGLAYEQYF.

This rearrangement joins TRBV9 to TRBJ2-3; 10 bases are shared with TRBD2. Trimming removed 10 bases from V and 3 bases from J; junction bases left unmatched: 5. CDR3 length: 13 amino acids. Per the germline V gene, CDR1 is SGDLS and CDR2 is YYNGEE. CDR3 bases: TGTGCCTCCGGACTAGCGGTAACAGATACGCAGTATTTT. As protein: CASGLAVTDTQYF.

This clonotype appeared many times. The V and J genes are TRBV12-3 or TRBV12-4 and TRBJ1-5; D is ambiguous. V lost 2 bases, J lost 11 bases, and 7 bases lay in between. The CDR3 contains 11 residues. Here the CDR3 DNA reads TGTGCCAGCAGTTTAAAGGCGACCCAGCATTTT. Its translation: CASSLKATQHF.